Presented here are 22 T cell receptor beta chains from one specimen sequenced in a study of shared clonotypes between healthy human individuals. Sequencing was performed with immunoSEQ multiplex PCR; in TCRdb, only in-frame clones are kept and a portion is missing. The table includes about 380,000 clones, approximately 97% detected once. The sample taken for sequencing was memory CD8+ T cells sorted from blood. Documented subset: CD45RO+ cells pooled with CCR7-negative TemRA cells. Receptor source: a man aged 25-40 years in good health.

The V and J genes are TRBV27 and TRBJ2-7, with a possible D match to TRBD2 (7 bases). Trimming stripped 4 bases from V and 3 bases from J, with 22 bases between. CDR3 length equals 17 residues. Germline V gene sequence: CDR1 MNHEY, CDR2 SMNVEV (reference sequence). CDR3 bases: TGTGCCAGCAGTTACCTGGGGGGGGCGGGAAAATACTACGAGCAGTACTTC. Its translation is CASSYLGGAGKYYEQYF.

The chain has TRBV28 and TRBJ2-3, with 9 nucleotides matching TRBD1. Germline V gives CDR1 MDHEN, CDR2 SYDVKM. The V gene end was trimmed by 6 bases and the J gene end by 1 base; junction bases not matched to a gene: 5. CDR3 length: 15 residues. The CDR3 nucleotides are TGTGCCAGCAGCATCCGGGACAGGGGCACAGATACGCAGTATTTT. Translated: CASSIRDRGTDTQYF.

The chain joins TRBV10-2 to TRBJ2-1; no clear D. This CDR3 region has 14 residues. Trimming left V 2 bases short and J 2 bases short, with 7 bases between. CDR1 is WSHSY and CDR2 is SAAADI in the germline V gene. CDR3 in DNA: TGCGCCAGCAGTGAGAGCGCCCCCTACAATGAGCAGTTCTTC. It encodes CASSESAPYNEQFF.

This chain joins TRBV5-1 and TRBJ2-7; D call uncertain. This CDR3 spans 17 amino acids. CDR1 is SGHRS and CDR2 is YFSETQ in the germline V gene. Trimming took off 4 bases at V and 2 bases at J, with 22 bases between the two ends. The CDR3 DNA follows: TGCGCCAGCAGCCCTAACCCGATACGGGCCAAGGCCTACGAGCAGTACTTC. Protein sequence: CASSPNPIRAKAYEQYF.

The CDR3 DNA follows: TGTGCCAGCAGCTTTTCCCTCAGGGAAGAGGACTACGAGCAGTACTTC. Residues: CASSFSLREEDYEQYF. This chain joins TRBV5-6 and TRBJ2-7; a weak D match, TRBD1 (5 bases). The CDR3 is made up of 16 amino acids. Germline values: CDR1 SGHDT, CDR2 YYEEEE. Trimming pared 2 bases from V and 3 bases from J, leaving 18 bases between.

The genes are TRBV28 and TRBJ1-1, with a tentative D call TRBD1 (5 bases). Germline assignment: CDR1 MDHEN and CDR2 SYDVKM. The V and J ends lost 3 bases and 4 bases respectively, with 24 bases between them. The CDR3 length is 18 residues. CDR3 amino acids: CASSFGVVSLSRGTEAFF. As DNA, the CDR3 is TGTGCCAGCAGTTTCGGCGTCGTCAGCCTCTCAAGGGGCACTGAAGCTTTCTTT.

V is TRBV28 and J is TRBJ2-1; 8 bases fit TRBD2. The junction had 10 bases not matched to a gene; V was cut back by 5 bases and J by 7 bases. Germline CDR1 reads MDHEN; CDR2 reads SYDVKM. The CDR3 is 15 residues long. CDR3 sequence reads: CASSQLADRENEQFF. Written as DNA, the CDR3 is TGTGCCAGCAGTCAACTAGCGGATAGGGAGAATGAGCAGTTCTTC. Looking up the rest from reference TRBV28 and TRBJ2-1 gives the full variable domain: DVKVTQSSRYLVKRTGEKVFLECVQDMDHENMFWYRQDPGLGLRLIYFSYDVKMKEKGDIPEGYSVSREKKERFSLILESASTNQTSMYLCASSQLADRENEQFFGPGTRLTVL.

This clone was counted once. The sample has other DNA sequences that encode this CDR3 too. The rearrangement uses TRBV9 and TRBJ1-2, with D maybe TRBD1 (5 bases). CDR3 length equals 13 residues. Germline CDR1 and CDR2: SGDLS and YYNGEE. Trimming took off 0 bases at V and 2 bases at J, with 5 bases between the two ends. The CDR3 loop reads CASSVGGNYGYTF. The CDR3 DNA is TGTGCCAGCAGCGTAGGGGGGAACTATGGCTACACCTTC.

This rearrangement joins TRBV28 to TRBJ2-7; D is possibly TRBD2 (6 bases). Trimming cost V 6 bases and J 6 bases, with 18 bases left between them. Germline CDR1 reads MDHEN; CDR2 reads SYDVKM. The CDR3 runs to 14 residues. The DNA for the CDR3 is TGTGCCAGCAGCCGCGGGGCGCGATCAATCGAGCAGTACTTC. This translates into CASSRGARSIEQYF.

The V and J genes are TRBV5-1 and TRBJ1-2; D is undetermined. The germline V and J ends were trimmed by 0 bases and 8 bases, with 11 bases remaining between them. The CDR3 totals 13 residues. From germline, CDR1 is SGHRS and CDR2 YFSETQ. The CDR3 reads CASSLDPGLGYTF. Here the CDR3 DNA reads TGCGCCAGCAGCTTGGATCCGGGTTTGGGCTACACCTTC. Based on the CDR3 plus reference TRBV5-1 and TRBJ1-2, the full variable domain is KAGVTQTPRYLIKTRGQQVTLSCSPISGHRSVSWYQQTPGQGLQFLFEYFSETQRNKGNFPGRFSGRQFSNSRSEMNVSTLELGDSALYLCASSLDPGLGYTFGSGTRLTVV.

The V and J genes are TRBV7-9 and TRBJ2-7, with 15 bases identical to TRBD2. The CDR3 spans 15 residues. Germline V gene sequence: CDR1 SEHNR, CDR2 FQNEAQ (reference sequence). The V and J ends lost 4 bases and 2 bases, in that order; junction bases with no gene match: 0. The CDR3 DNA reads as TGTGCCAGCAGCTGGACTAGCGGGAGGGCCTACGAGCAGTACTTC. Its translation: CASSWTSGRAYEQYF.

The genes are TRBV28 and TRBJ2-1; TRBD2 agrees at 10 bases. Germline CDR1 and CDR2: MDHEN and SYDVKM. This CDR3 has 13 amino acids. The J segment lost 9 bases and the V segment lost 8 bases, leaving 7 bases of the junction unmatched. CDR3 residues: CASLSGRSPEQFF. DNA for the CDR3: TGTGCCAGCCTTAGCGGGAGGTCGCCTGAGCAGTTCTTC.

V is TRBV7-9 and J is TRBJ1-1; TRBD1 might be the D (6 bases). The CDR3 length is 15 residues. CDR1 is SEHNR, CDR2 FQNEAQ, per germline (reference sequence). V lost 2 bases to trimming and J lost 5 bases, with 15 bases between them. CDR3 nucleotides: TGTGCCAGCAGCTTAAGAGGGGGAATTGGGACTGAAGCTTTCTTT. Translated: CASSLRGGIGTEAFF. Full variable domain (rest looked up from reference TRBV7-9 and TRBJ1-1): DTGVSQNPRHKITKRGQNVTFRCDPISEHNRLYWYRQTLGQGPEFLTYFQNEAQLEKSRLLSDRFSAERPKGSFSTLEIQRTEQGDSAMYLCASSLRGGIGTEAFFGQGTRLTVV.

This chain links TRBV7-9 with TRBJ2-1; 9 nucleotides line up with TRBD2. CDR3 length: 15 residues. Germline values: CDR1 SEHNR, CDR2 FQNEAQ (reference sequence). V trimming: 2 bases; J trimming: 5 bases; junction bases outside the gene matches: 4. CDR3 nucleotide sequence: TGTGCCAGCAGCTTATGGCCTAGCGGGGACAATGAGCAGTTCTTC. Amino acid sequence: CASSLWPSGDNEQFF.

The chain couples TRBV7-2 to TRBJ2-1; D gene ambiguous. The V gene's germline CDR1 is SGHTA and CDR2 FQGNSA. CDR3 size: 12 residues. Trimming took 1 base from V and 10 from J, leaving 8 bases between them. CDR3 in DNA: TGTGCCAGCAGCTTAGTTCTCAGGGAGCAGTTCTTC. Its translation is CASSLVLREQFF.

V is TRBV5-4 and J is TRBJ2-3, with D possibly matching TRBD1 (6 bases). CDR1 is SGHNT and CDR2 is YYREEE in the germline V gene (reference sequence). The CDR3 sequence is 15 residues long. Trimming removed 1 base from V and 1 base from J, with 10 bases in between. The CDR3 DNA reads as TGTGCCAGCAGCTTGCCGGGACACCGCACAGATACGCAGTATTTT. Amino acids: CASSLPGHRTDTQYF.

This clone has just one count. The genes are TRBV9 and TRBJ2-3; D possibly corresponds to TRBD2 (6 bases). CDR3 length: 17 amino acids. V was shortened by 0 bases and J by 2 bases, with 16 bases between the two germline ends. The germline V gene has CDR1 SGDLS and CDR2 YYNGEE. CDR3 nucleotides: TGTGCCAGCAGCGTAGAGCTGACGGGAGCCGACACAGATACGCAGTATTTT. Protein sequence: CASSVELTGADTDTQYF.

This clone was observed a few times. The chain joins TRBV30 to TRBJ2-5; D is undetermined. Germline values: CDR1 GTSNPN, CDR2 SVGIG (reference sequence). The CDR3 loop spans 11 amino acids. V lost 1 base to trimming and J lost 5 bases, with 5 bases between them. CDR3 DNA: TGTGCCTGGAGTGCCAGGGAGACCCAGTACTTC. Translated, it gives CAWSARETQYF.

The chain combines TRBV10-3 with TRBJ2-7, with D perhaps TRBD1 (8 bases). V was pared by 5 bases and J by 6 bases, with 14 bases between. The CDR3 is 13 residues long. CDR1 is ENHRY, CDR2 SYGVKD, per germline. In DNA form, the CDR3 reads TGTGCCATCAGTTTACAGGGGGGGAGCGAGCAGTACTTC. Translation: CAISLQGGSEQYF.

The rearrangement links TRBV27 to TRBJ2-3; D is possibly TRBD2 (6 bases). The CDR3 extends over 16 amino acids. V gave up 4 bases and J gave up 0 bases, with 14 bases separating them. The germline CDR1 and CDR2 sequences are MNHEY and SMNVEV (reference sequence). CDR3 nucleotide sequence: TGTGCCAGCAGTTCTCAGCCGGGACTCAGCACAGATACGCAGTATTTT. Translated: CASSSQPGLSTDTQYF.

This clone was seen just once. The sample has other DNA sequences that encode this CDR3 too. The rearrangement joins TRBV5-1 to TRBJ2-3; D remains unclear. The CDR3 extends over 14 amino acids. The germline gives CDR1 SGHRS, CDR2 YFSETQ. The germline V and J ends were trimmed by 4 bases and 0 bases, with 9 bases remaining between them. The CDR3 DNA sequence: TGCGCCAGCAGCCTCGCTACTAGCACAGATACGCAGTATTTT. Amino acids: CASSLATSTDTQYF.

This clone was counted only a few times. The chain employs TRBV23-1 and TRBJ2-7, with D perhaps matching TRBD1 or TRBD2 (6 bases each). TRBV23-1 is sorted into the ORF group, with uncertain function. The length of the CDR3 is 17 residues. The V end lost 4 bases, the J end lost 0 bases, and 19 bases lay between the germline ends. The CDR3 spells CASSRGTFVLSSYEQYF. In nucleotides, the CDR3 is TGCGCCAGCAGTCGCGGGACATTTGTCTTGAGCTCCTACGAGCAGTACTTC.